Listed below are T cell receptor beta chains from one sample, sequenced in a study of shared clonotypes between healthy human individuals. Assay: immunoSEQ multiplex PCR; the TCRdb copy retains only in-frame clones and omits some. The table lists about 2,500,000 clones, around 90% of them singletons. The material sequenced was naive CD4+ T cells sorted from blood. These TCRs come from a young man in good health. Both conserved end residues are part of each CDR3. D genes are given only for firm matches. Where a row states a size, it is once, few, many or the class of an expanded clone; other rows omit it.

d_call | cdr3_length | j_call | clone_size | v_call | cdr3_nt | cdr3_aa
TRBD1 | 13 | TRBJ1-1 | - | TRBV9 | TGTGCCAGCAGCGGAAGACAGGGGGCTGAAGCTTTCTTT | CASSGRQGAEAFF
- | 15 | TRBJ1-1 | few | TRBV4-1 | TGCGCCAGCAGCCACCCGGACCGTATGAACACTGAAGCTTTCTTT | CASSHPDRMNTEAFF
- | 13 | TRBJ2-2 | - | TRBV11-2 | TGTGCCAGCAGCTTAGGAGGGACCGGGGAGCTGTTTTTT | CASSLGGTGELFF
TRBD1 | 16 | TRBJ1-2 | - | TRBV4-3 | TGCGCCAGCAGCCCAGGACAGGGGCTAGCTAACTATGGCTACACCTTC | CASSPGQGLANYGYTF
- | 13 | TRBJ1-1 | few | TRBV5-1 | TGCGCCAGCAGCTTGGGGGGAGGCACTGAAGCTTTCTTT | CASSLGGGTEAFF
- | 12 | TRBJ2-7 | - | TRBV11-2 | TGTGCCAGCAGCTTAGATGGCCTTTTGCCGTACTTC | CASSLDGLLPYF
- | 15 | TRBJ1-2 | - | TRBV6-1 | TGTGCCAGCAGTGACGCCATTGGACAGCTCTATGGCTACACCTTC | CASSDAIGQLYGYTF
- | 14 | TRBJ2-4 | once | TRBV5-8 | TGTGCCAGCAGCTTAGATGTCTTTAGAAACATTCAGTACTTC | CASSLDVFRNIQYF
- | 16 | TRBJ2-5 | - | TRBV5-4 | TGTGCCAGCAGCTTAGCGGCTCGGGCTGCGGGAGAGACCCAGTACTTC | CASSLAARAAGETQYF
TRBD1 | 15 | TRBJ2-7 | - | TRBV6-6 | TGTGCCAGCAGTAAGGGACAGGGAACTGCGGGGGAGCAGTACTTC | CASSKGQGTAGEQYF
TRBD1 | 14 | TRBJ1-3 | - | TRBV28 | TGTGCCAGCAGTTTTTCCGACAGGGACGGCACCATATATTTT | CASSFSDRDGTIYF
TRBD1 | 14 | TRBJ1-4 | - | TRBV5-4 | TGTGCCAGCAGCTTGAGGCAGGGGGATGAAAAACTGTTTTTT | CASSLRQGDEKLFF
- | 14 | TRBJ2-5 | - | TRBV19 | TGTGCCAGTAGTAATTTGGGGCAGCAAGAGACCCAGTACTTC | CASSNLGQQETQYF
TRBD2 | 15 | TRBJ2-1 | - | TRBV7-7 | TGTGCTAGCAGCTCCGGGGTAGCGGGGTACAATGAGCAGTTCTTC | CASSSGVAGYNEQFF
- | 15 | TRBJ2-7 | - | TRBV4-3 | TGCGCCAGCAGCCTCATTGCGGACTACTCCTACGAGCAGTACTTC | CASSLIADYSYEQYF
- | 16 | TRBJ2-1 | - | TRBV12-5 | TGTGCTAGTGGTTTGGTACTGGCAGGGGACGAGCACGAGCAGTTCTTC | CASGLVLAGDEHEQFF
TRBD2 | 15 | TRBJ2-1 | - | TRBV28 | TGTGCCAGCACCCCGTATCCCCGGGGGGGCGATGAGCAGTTCTTC | CASTPYPRGGDEQFF
TRBD1 | 16 | TRBJ2-7 | - | TRBV5-1 | TGCGCCAGCAGCTTGGAGGGTGTTAACAGGGGCTCCGAGCAGTACTTC | CASSLEGVNRGSEQYF
- | 14 | TRBJ1-6 | - | TRBV19 | TGTGCCAGTAGTACCGACAGTGGGAATTCACCCCTCCACTTT | CASSTDSGNSPLHF
TRBD1 | 14 | TRBJ1-4 | - | TRBV27 | TGTGCCAGCAGTTCGCAGGGGGCGAATGAAAAACTGTTTTTT | CASSSQGANEKLFF
- | 14 | TRBJ2-5 | - | TRBV5-1 | TGCGCCAGCAGCTTGCTCCCTAGCCAAGAGACCCAGTACTTC | CASSLLPSQETQYF
TRBD2 | 17 | TRBJ2-7 | - | TRBV11-2 | TGTGCCAGCAGCTTACAACAACTAGCGGGAGTTTTCTTCGAGCAGTACTTC | CASSLQQLAGVFFEQYF
- | 12 | TRBJ2-4 | - | TRBV30 | TGTGCCTGGGCAGGGACGAAAAACATTCAGTACTTC | CAWAGTKNIQYF
- | 15 | TRBJ2-7 | - | TRBV6-1 | TGTGCCAGCAGTGCATACCCCGGGACACTGTACGAGCAGTACTTC | CASSAYPGTLYEQYF
- | 13 | TRBJ1-2 | - | TRBV29-1 | TGCAGCGCCTACAGGGATCTTGACTATGGCTACACCTTC | CSAYRDLDYGYTF
TRBD2 | 12 | TRBJ2-7 | - | TRBV29-1 | TGCAGCGTTACTACCCTGCTAGCGGGGCAGTACTTC | CSVTTLLAGQYF
- | 13 | TRBJ1-3 | - | TRBV29-1 | TGCAGCGTGCGGGGGATCGCTGGAAACACCATATATTTT | CSVRGIAGNTIYF
TRBD1 | 14 | TRBJ2-7 | - | TRBV10-3 | TGTGCCATCAGTGGTCAGGACAGGGGGTACGAGCAGTACTTC | CAISGQDRGYEQYF
- | 16 | TRBJ2-7 | - | TRBV27 | TGTGCCAGCAGTTTATCGCTTGTCGGGACAACCTACGAGCAGTACTTC | CASSLSLVGTTYEQYF
- | 16 | TRBJ2-2 | - | TRBV7-9 | TGTGCCAGCAGCTTACCCACAGGGACGAACACCGGGGAGCTGTTTTTT | CASSLPTGTNTGELFF
TRBD1 | 21 | TRBJ1-2 | - | TRBV27 | TGTGCCAGCAGTCTAAAGTACCCGACCCGGACAGGGGGGGTCTCTAACTATGGCTACACCTTC | CASSLKYPTRTGGVSNYGYTF
- | 13 | TRBJ2-3 | - | TRBV5-5 | TGTGCCAGCAGCTTGGAGTGGACAGATACGCAGTATTTT | CASSLEWTDTQYF
- | 12 | TRBJ2-7 | few | TRBV10-3 | TGTGCCATCAGCGCGCAAGGCTACGAGCAGTACTTC | CAISAQGYEQYF
- | 15 | TRBJ1-1 | - | TRBV7-9 | TGTGCCAGCAGCTTAGATCGCCTTCTGTCCACTGAAGCTTTCTTT | CASSLDRLLSTEAFF
TRBD2 | 14 | TRBJ2-7 | - | TRBV30 | TGTGCCTGGAGACTAGCGGGGGGCTTCTACGAGCAGTACTTC | CAWRLAGGFYEQYF
- | 15 | TRBJ1-2 | - | TRBV6-5 | TGTGCCAGCAGTTACGTGGCACAGGGCGACTATGGCTACACCTTC | CASSYVAQGDYGYTF
- | 15 | TRBJ2-5 | - | TRBV7-2 | TGTGCCAGCAGCTTAGCGCCTCAGGGACAAGAGACCCAGTACTTC | CASSLAPQGQETQYF
TRBD2 | 15 | TRBJ2-4 | - | TRBV7-2 | TGTGCCAGCAGCTTAACTGTCGGGAGGAACAACATTCAGTACTTC | CASSLTVGRNNIQYF
- | 14 | TRBJ1-4 | - | TRBV11-2 | TGTGCCAGCAGCTTAAATGGGTACAATGAAAAACTGTTTTTT | CASSLNGYNEKLFF
- | 11 | TRBJ2-2 | - | TRBV6-6 | TGTGCCGGCGGGGAGACCGGGGAGCTGTTTTTT | CAGGETGELFF
- | 12 | TRBJ2-3 | - | TRBV10-3 | TGTGCCATCAGTGGTGGTGCAGATACGCAGTATTTT | CAISGGADTQYF
- | 17 | TRBJ1-6 | - | TRBV23-1 | TGCGCCAGCAGTCAAATTTGCGGGATCTCCTATAATTCACCCCTCCACTTT | CASSQICGISYNSPLHF
TRBD2 | 16 | TRBJ2-3 | - | TRBV30 | TGTGCCTGGAGTTCTGGACTAGCGGGAGGGCCGAATACGCAGTATTTT | CAWSSGLAGGPNTQYF
- | 16 | TRBJ2-2 | - | TRBV30 | TGTGCCTGGAGCGCATGGAGGAGGGGGCACCCCGGGGAGCTGTTTTTT | CAWSAWRRGHPGELFF
- | 12 | TRBJ2-1 | - | TRBV5-1 | TGCGCCAGCAGCTCCCAGCAGAATGAGCAGTTCTTC | CASSSQQNEQFF
TRBD2 | 17 | TRBJ2-1 | - | TRBV11-2 | TGTGCCAGCAGCTTACGTGGGGCGGGGGGCCCCTTTAATGAGCAGTTCTTC | CASSLRGAGGPFNEQFF
TRBD2 | 16 | TRBJ2-3 | - | TRBV4-2 | TGTGCCAGCAGCCAAGAAGGACTAGCCCCCGCAGATACGCAGTATTTT | CASSQEGLAPADTQYF
TRBD2 | 15 | TRBJ2-3 | - | TRBV6-1 | TGTGCCAGTCGGACTAGCGGGAGGGGCACAGATACGCAGTATTTT | CASRTSGRGTDTQYF
TRBD2 | 15 | TRBJ2-1 | - | TRBV7-2 | TGTGCCAGCAGTTTCCCTAGCGGGGGGGCCTATGAGCAGTTCTTC | CASSFPSGGAYEQFF
- | 16 | TRBJ2-7 | - | TRBV21-1 | TGTGCCAGCAGCCGACCCTGGGGGGGGACGATATACGAGCAGTACTTC | CASSRPWGGTIYEQYF
- | 14 | TRBJ2-7 | - | TRBV29-1 | TGCAGCGTTGGAGGACCCCTGAACTCCTACGAGCAGTACTTC | CSVGGPLNSYEQYF
- | 17 | TRBJ2-4 | - | TRBV5-4 | TGTGCCAGCAGCTTGCCCCTAATCCAGGGAGCCAAAAACATTCAGTACTTC | CASSLPLIQGAKNIQYF
- | 14 | TRBJ1-2 | - | TRBV6-1 | TGTGCCAGCAGGCGGTACGGCCTTCCAGGTGGCTACACCTTC | CASRRYGLPGGYTF
- | 14 | TRBJ2-7 | once | TRBV7-9 | TGTGCCAGCAGCTTAGTTGCGGGCTCCGGACAGCAGTACTTC | CASSLVAGSGQQYF